These 16 T cell receptor beta chains were sequenced from one sample in a study of control samples from healthy donors and cancer patients. Profiling relied on immunoSEQ multiplex PCR, and the TCRdb table lists in-frame clones only, not all of them. The sample has more than 50,000 clones, 65% to 90% seen once. Sequencing input: blood. The source is a man in his forties or fifties in good health.

The chain couples TRBV11-3 to TRBJ1-3; D remains unclear. Germline V gene lookup returns CDR1 SGHNT and CDR2 YENEEA. Trimming cost V 0 bases and J 0 bases, with 6 bases left between them. This CDR3 contains 15 residues. The CDR3 reads CASSLDRTSGNTIYF. CDR3 coding DNA: TGTGCCAGCAGCTTAGACAGGACCTCTGGAAACACCATATATTTT.

As regards this clone: A much larger clone lies a single base off, so this may be a read error. The chain carries TRBV6-5 and TRBJ1-5, with D perhaps TRBD1 (5 bases). The CDR3 consists of 14 residues. Germline V gene lookup returns CDR1 MNHEY and CDR2 SVGAGI. This CDR3 reads CASSTGTRNQLQHF. In nucleotides, the CDR3 is TGTGCCAGCAGCACCGGGACCCGCAATCAGCTCCAGCATTTT.

The rearrangement links TRBV11-2 to TRBJ1-4; D not resolved. This CDR3 has 14 amino acids. Germline CDR1 SGHAT, CDR2 FQNNGV. V was shortened by 5 bases and J by 0 bases, with 7 bases between the two germline ends. CDR3 sequence reads: CASSPDPTNEKLFF. The DNA for the CDR3 is TGTGCCAGCAGCCCGGACCCAACTAATGAAAAACTGTTTTTT.

In this sample, this clone turned up once. The chain recombines TRBV4-1 with TRBJ2-3; possible D gene TRBD1, 5 bases. The CDR3 contains 16 residues. CDR1 MGHRA and CDR2 YSYEKL come from the germline V gene. The ends were cut back, 1 base at V and 0 bases at J, with 11 bases in the middle. The CDR3 is CASSQGWGLSTDTQYF. CDR3 nucleotides: TGCGCCAGCAGCCAAGGTTGGGGCCTGAGCACAGATACGCAGTATTTT.

This chain joins TRBV4-3 and TRBJ2-7, with 15 bases that match TRBD2. V shed 2 bases, J shed 4 bases, and the junction held 15 bases outside the gene matches. The CDR3 spans 20 residues. Germline values: CDR1 LGHNA, CDR2 YSLEER. As DNA, the CDR3 is TGCGCCAGCAGCCAACACCCCCCCACCCCGGGGACTAGCGGGGGGTACGAGCAGTACTTC. Translation: CASSQHPPTPGTSGGYEQYF.

This clone was observed once. V and J are TRBV12-5 and TRBJ2-7; maybe TRBD1 (6 bases). Deletions cut 0 bases from V and 7 bases from J, with 7 bases between. The CDR3 extends over 12 amino acids. CDR1 is LGHNT and CDR2 is FRNRAP in the germline V gene. The chain's CDR3 is CASGLVRGEQYF. The CDR3 DNA follows: TGTGCTAGTGGTTTGGTCAGGGGTGAGCAGTACTTC.

This sequence joins TRBV28 and TRBJ2-2; 9 positions agree with TRBD1. The CDR3 is 16 residues long. Germline V gene lookup returns CDR1 MDHEN and CDR2 SYDVKM. J gave up 2 bases and V 6 bases, and 7 bases lay outside the gene matches. CDR3 bases: TGTGCCAGCAGACGAAGGACAGGGGCTAACACCGGGGAGCTGTTTTTT. This sequence encodes CASRRRTGANTGELFF. Looking up the rest from reference TRBV28 and TRBJ2-2 gives the full variable domain: DVKVTQSSRYLVKRTGEKVFLECVQDMDHENMFWYRQDPGLGLRLIYFSYDVKMKEKGDIPEGYSVSREKKERFSLILESASTNQTSMYLCASRRRTGANTGELFFGEGSRLTVL.

The chain carries TRBV4-3 and TRBJ1-6; 9 nucleotides match TRBD1. The CDR3 extends over 19 amino acids. V shed 3 bases, J shed 4 bases, and the junction held 13 bases outside the gene matches. Germline assignment: CDR1 LGHNA and CDR2 YSLEER. The CDR3 coding sequence is TGCGCCAGCAGCCAGCGCAAACCGGGACAGGGAGTGTATAATTCACCCCTCCACTTT. This encodes CASSQRKPGQGVYNSPLHF.

V usage is TRBV12-2 and J usage is TRBJ1-6. TRBV12-2 is a recognized pseudogene. The CDR3 loop spans 15 amino acids. The CDR3 DNA follows: TGTGCAAGTCGCTTATTCGTGGGCGCGGATTCACCCCTCCACTTT. This encodes CASRLFVGADSPLHF.

V and J are TRBV28 and TRBJ2-6; either TRBD1 or TRBD2 may fit D (5 bases each). CDR1 is MDHEN and CDR2 is SYDVKM in the germline V gene. The CDR3 has 15 residues. V was pared by 5 bases and J by 2 bases, with 10 bases between. CDR3 nucleotide sequence: TGTGCCAGCAGTCACGGGGCGACTGGGGCCAACGTCCTGACTTTC. Its protein is CASSHGATGANVLTF. Based on the CDR3 plus reference TRBV28 and TRBJ2-6, the full variable domain is DVKVTQSSRYLVKRTGEKVFLECVQDMDHENMFWYRQDPGLGLRLIYFSYDVKMKEKGDIPEGYSVSREKKERFSLILESASTNQTSMYLCASSHGATGANVLTFGAGSRLTVL.

The V call is TRBV10-3, the J call TRBJ1-1; 12 nucleotides align to TRBD1. CDR1 and CDR2 from the germline V gene are ENHRY and SYGVKD. CDR3 length equals 17 residues. V was clipped by 6 bases and J by 6 bases; unmatched bases: 14. Here the CDR3 DNA reads TGTGCCATCAGCGGGGGACAGGGGGCTGGTGGGAGGGCTGAAGCTTTCTTT. This codes for CAISGGQGAGGRAEAFF.

Comments on this clone: A junction boundary mismatches the germline segment, possibly from a read error. The CDR3 here is CASSLTGGVSHEQYF. In nucleotides, the CDR3 is TGTGCCAGCAGCTTAACAGGGGGGGTCTCCCACGAGCAGTACTTC. This chain links TRBV7-2 with TRBJ2-7; D perhaps matches TRBD1 (8 bases). CDR1 and CDR2 (germline): SGHTA, FQGNSA. This CDR3 is 15 amino acids long.

The chain recombines TRBV29-1 with TRBJ1-1; the D is unclear. In germline, CDR1 is SQVTM, CDR2 ANQGSEA. The V end was cut by 4 bases, the J end by 3 bases, with 9 bases between. This CDR3 contains 12 residues. The CDR3 nucleotides read TGCAGCGTTGGTCCCTCGGACACTGAAGCTTTCTTT. Encoded protein: CSVGPSDTEAFF.

The J gene is TRBJ2-1, the V gene TRBV7-6, with 7 bases identical to TRBD2. CDR3 length equals 15 residues. V gave up 6 bases and J gave up 4 bases; unmatched junction bases: 9. CDR1 is SGHVS and CDR2 is FNYEAQ in the germline V gene. CDR3 region: CASSFSGTIYNEQFF. CDR3 in DNA: TGTGCCAGCAGTTTTTCCGGGACTATTTACAATGAGCAGTTCTTC.

The chain is built from TRBV13 and TRBJ1-1, with TRBD1 identical over 7 bases. CDR3 size: 14 residues. Germline CDR1 PRHDT, CDR2 FYEKMQ (reference sequence). V was pared by 5 bases and J by 1 base, with 4 bases of the junction left unmatched. The DNA for the CDR3 is TGTGCCAGCAGCCCGACAGGGTGGAACACTGAAGCTTTCTTT. This encodes CASSPTGWNTEAFF. The variable domain in full, completed from reference TRBV13 and TRBJ1-1, reads AAGVIQSPRHLIKEKRETATLKCYPIPRHDTVYWYQQGPGQDPQFLISFYEKMQSDKGSIPDRFSAQQFSDYHSELNMSSLELGDSALYFCASSPTGWNTEAFFGQGTRLTVV.

This sequence joins TRBV29-1 and TRBJ2-7, with D maybe TRBD1 (5 bases). The CDR3 runs to 13 residues. Germline-derived CDR1 and CDR2 are SQVTM and ANQGSEA. Trimming cost V 7 bases and J 0 bases, with 13 bases left between them. Here the CDR3 reads CSARTQTSYEQYF. The CDR3 DNA sequence: TGCAGCGCCAGGACACAAACCTCCTACGAGCAGTACTTC.